The entry that follows covers one T cell receptor beta chain sequence. The authors' processing: Reference gene primer amplification gave nucleated cell count estimates. Using immunoSEQ multiplex PCR, the repertoire was profiled, and TCRdb retains in-frame clones only, with some absent. V and J calls and clone size are as listed in that table; D and trimming were resolved from the DNA. The sample includes approximately 110,000 clones, more than 80% of them seen just once. Patients of the Seattle cohort, enrolled during active infection, were followed longitudinally. The data belong to a study of blood T cell repertoires in COVID-19. Study as a whole: The origin of the acute and convalescent COVID-19 samples was the United States, Italy and Spain. PBMCs, B-cell-depleted T cells, or T cells were the source of the cDNA or gDNA that made up the material.

With 0 bases clipped from V and 5 bases from J, the junction kept 8 bases outside the gene matches. This CDR3 is built from 17 residues. From germline, CDR1 is LNHDA and CDR2 SQIVND (reference sequence). The chain has TRBV19 and TRBJ2-1, with TRBD2 matching 9 bases. This receptor was obtained from a woman aged 55-70 years with COVID-19, enrolled during active disease. What was sequenced was peripheral blood. The CDR3, as DNA: TGTGCCAGTAGTATAGATCGGGGTAGCGGGGGAAACAATGAGCAGTTCTTC. The encoded protein is CASSIDRGSGGNNEQFF.